These 24 T cell receptor beta chains originate from one sample sequenced in a study of T cell changes during pregnancy in multiple sclerosis. Clones were sequenced by immunoSEQ multiplex PCR, and TCRdb holds only the in-frame ones, with some missing. In the table there are some 38,000 clones, approximately 90% of which are singletons. The sample was CD8+ T cells from peripheral blood mononuclear cells, taken in the third trimester of pregnancy. The origin of the receptors is a female donor with multiple sclerosis, enrolled in a pregnancy study.

The genes are TRBV5-6 and TRBJ1-2, with no clear D. Germline V gives CDR1 SGHDT, CDR2 YYEEEE. CDR3 length: 17 residues. The V gene lost 0 bases and the J gene lost 4 bases, with 19 bases spanning the gap. The CDR3 sequence: CASSLAPPYRVLYGYTF. DNA of the CDR3: TGTGCCAGCAGCTTGGCCCCACCCTACCGGGTCCTCTATGGCTACACCTTC. Filled out from reference TRBV5-6 and TRBJ1-2, the complete variable domain reads DAGVTQSPTHLIKTRGQQVTLRCSPKSGHDTVSWYQQALGQGPQFIFQYYEEEERQRGNFPDRFSGHQFPNYSSELNVNALLLGDSALYLCASSLAPPYRVLYGYTFGSGTRLTVV.

This rearrangement joins TRBV19 to TRBJ2-3, with a possible D match to TRBD1 (6 bases). V gave up 8 bases and J gave up 0 bases, with 18 bases separating them. Germline assignment: CDR1 LNHDA and CDR2 SQIVND (reference sequence). The length of the CDR3 is 16 residues. The CDR3 region is CASGPDSATSTDTQYF. Written as DNA, the CDR3 is TGTGCCAGTGGCCCGGACAGCGCTACTAGCACAGATACGCAGTATTTT.

The rearrangement uses TRBV7-3 and TRBJ2-1; TRBD2 matches at 9 bases. The germline gives CDR1 SGHTA, CDR2 FQGTGA. V shed 5 bases and J 6 bases; nucleotides not matched to a gene: 11. The CDR3 has 16 amino acids. In DNA, the CDR3 is TGTGCCAGCAGCCTAATAGGGGGGACTAGCAGCAATGAGCAGTTCTTC. It specifies CASSLIGGTSSNEQFF.

The chain combines TRBV11-2 with TRBJ2-7, with D possibly TRBD2 on 6 matching bases. The CDR3 spans 18 residues. Germline lookup yields CDR1 SGHAT and CDR2 FQNNGV. Trimming cost V 1 base and J 2 bases, with 21 bases left between them. CDR3 amino acids: CASSLGGQAWGVPYEQYF. The CDR3 coding sequence is TGTGCCAGCAGCTTAGGGGGCCAGGCTTGGGGGGTGCCCTACGAGCAGTACTTC.

The chain carries TRBV5-6 and TRBJ2-2; 12 nucleotides align to TRBD2. CDR1 and CDR2 (germline): SGHDT, YYEEEE. The CDR3 extends over 16 amino acids. Losses at the gene ends were 2 bases for V and 2 bases for J; bases not matched to a gene: 1. The CDR3 protein is CASSLGLAGNTGELFF. The CDR3 coding sequence is TGTGCCAGCAGCTTAGGACTAGCGGGAAACACCGGGGAGCTGTTTTTT.

Sample share makes this clone medium-sized. The rearrangement joins TRBV4-1 to TRBJ1-2; D may be TRBD1 (6 bases). CDR3 length: 16 amino acids. Trimming removed 3 bases at V and 4 bases at J, with 18 bases between. Germline V gene sequence: CDR1 MGHRA, CDR2 YSYEKL. The CDR3 here is CASSHPRRGTSYGYTF. Written as DNA, the CDR3 is TGCGCCAGCAGCCACCCACGAAGGGGGACGTCCTATGGCTACACCTTC.

This chain connects TRBV5-6 to TRBJ1-1; D is ambiguous. Trimming stripped 3 bases from V and 0 bases from J, with 18 bases between. Germline V gives CDR1 SGHDT, CDR2 YYEEEE. CDR3 length equals 17 residues. The CDR3 reads CASSSLGVILMNTEAFF. The CDR3 DNA is TGTGCCAGCAGCTCTCTAGGAGTCATTCTCATGAACACTGAAGCTTTCTTT.

V usage is TRBV6-5 and J usage is TRBJ1-5; D not certain. The CDR3 is made up of 13 amino acids. Trimming left V 6 bases short and J 6 bases short, with 12 bases between. CDR1 and CDR2 (germline): MNHEY, SVGAGI. The CDR3 nucleotides are TGTGCCAGCAGCCTGGGCTTCGGTCAGCCCCAGCATTTT. Amino acids: CASSLGFGQPQHF.

This clone was seen a few times. The gene calls are TRBV15 and TRBJ2-5, with 9 bases that match TRBD2. Germline trimming cut 1 base from V and 5 bases from J; bases unmatched to any gene: 5. The CDR3 runs 15 residues. From germline, CDR1 is LNHNV and CDR2 YYDKDF (reference sequence). CDR3 protein: CATSRVGLATETQYF. The CDR3 DNA reads as TGTGCCACCAGCAGAGTAGGACTAGCGACGGAGACCCAGTACTTC.

The gene calls are TRBV7-8 and TRBJ1-5; a weak D match, TRBD1 (5 bases). V lost 1 base and J 2 bases, leaving 12 bases between the germline ends. The CDR3 sequence is 16 residues long. CDR1 and CDR2 (germline): SGHVS, FQNEAQ. CDR3 residues: CASSLVPGLGNQPQHF. The CDR3 coding sequence is TGTGCCAGCAGCTTAGTTCCGGGACTTGGCAATCAGCCCCAGCATTTT.

The chain joins TRBV5-1 to TRBJ2-1; no definite D call. V was cut by 1 base and J by 5 bases, with 13 bases left in between. Germline V gene data show CDR1 as SGHRS and CDR2 as YFSETQ. This CDR3 is built from 15 residues. CDR3 DNA: TGCGCCAGCAGCTTGTCACAAGGTGGGCACAATGAGCAGTTCTTC. It specifies CASSLSQGGHNEQFF. Supplemented by reference TRBV5-1 and TRBJ2-1, the full variable domain reads KAGVTQTPRYLIKTRGQQVTLSCSPISGHRSVSWYQQTPGQGLQFLFEYFSETQRNKGNFPGRFSGRQFSNSRSEMNVSTLELGDSALYLCASSLSQGGHNEQFFGPGTRLTVL.

This chain uses TRBV6-5 with TRBJ1-1, with D possibly TRBD1 on 5 matching bases. The CDR3 length is 13 residues. The V end was cut by 4 bases, the J end by 1 base, with 7 bases between. Germline values: CDR1 MNHEY, CDR2 SVGAGI. Here the CDR3 reads CASSLGGNTEAFF. DNA for the CDR3: TGTGCCAGCAGTTTGGGGGGGAACACTGAAGCTTTCTTT.

The chain uses TRBV11-2 and TRBJ2-2; D ambiguous. Deletions cut 1 base from V and 8 bases from J, with 11 bases between. Germline V CDR1 and CDR2: SGHAT, FQNNGV. This CDR3 is 14 amino acids long. This CDR3 reads CASSLVPRVGELFF. DNA for the CDR3: TGTGCCAGCAGCTTAGTACCCCGAGTAGGGGAGCTGTTTTTT.

V is TRBV4-1 and J is TRBJ2-3; 9 nucleotides agree with TRBD1. Germline V lookup: CDR1 MGHRA, CDR2 YSYEKL. The CDR3 contains 16 residues. Trimming at V came to 2 bases and at J to 0 bases, leaving 3 bases not matched to a gene. The CDR3 region has the DNA TGCGCCAGCAGCCAACAGGACAGGGGTAGCACAGATACGCAGTATTTT. This sequence encodes CASSQQDRGSTDTQYF.

V usage is TRBV7-9 and J usage is TRBJ2-7, with 10 bases that match TRBD1. Germline lookup yields CDR1 SEHNR and CDR2 FQNEAQ (reference sequence). CDR3 length: 14 residues. J gave up 5 bases and V 1 base, and 2 bases lay outside the gene matches. The CDR3 sequence: CASSLGGTGDEQYF. DNA for the CDR3: TGTGCCAGCAGCTTAGGTGGGACAGGGGACGAGCAGTACTTC.

The genes are TRBV7-8 and TRBJ2-1; 9 nucleotides agree with TRBD1. This CDR3 has 14 amino acids. V lost 4 bases, J lost 5 bases, and 3 bases stayed unmatched. Germline CDR1 reads SGHVS; CDR2 reads FQNEAQ. The CDR3 sequence: CASSWGTGNNEQFF. CDR3 DNA: TGTGCCAGCAGCTGGGGGACAGGGAACAATGAGCAGTTCTTC.

The rearrangement links TRBV9 to TRBJ2-3; 9 nucleotides line up with TRBD1. The germline V gene has CDR1 SGDLS and CDR2 YYNGEE. The CDR3 is made up of 16 amino acids. The J segment lost 2 bases and the V segment lost 2 bases, leaving 6 bases of the junction unmatched. This CDR3 is CASSVGTGLHTDTQYF. The DNA of the CDR3 is TGTGCCAGCAGCGTTGGGACAGGGCTTCACACAGATACGCAGTATTTT.

This clone was found a few times. The chain combines TRBV15 with TRBJ1-4; 9 nucleotides line up with TRBD1. Unmatched junction bases numbered 10, after V lost 6 bases and J lost 8 bases. Germline lookup yields CDR1 LNHNV and CDR2 YYDKDF (reference sequence). There are 15 residues in the CDR3. Written as DNA, the CDR3 is TGTGCCACCAGTTACACGACAGGGGGTGGGGAAAAACTGTTTTTT. Amino acids: CATSYTTGGGEKLFF.

V usage is TRBV28 and J usage is TRBJ1-1, with D possibly matching TRBD1 (6 bases). CDR1 MDHEN and CDR2 SYDVKM come from the germline V gene. This CDR3 spans 14 amino acids. The ends were cut back, 8 bases at V and 5 bases at J, with 18 bases in the middle. The CDR3 DNA reads as TGTGCCAGCGTTGCTACAGGGAGGGGTACTGAAGCTTTCTTT. Translation gives CASVATGRGTEAFF.

The rearrangement joins TRBV4-1 to TRBJ2-3; 9 nucleotides align to TRBD2. Germline values: CDR1 MGHRA, CDR2 YSYEKL. The CDR3 covers 14 residues. The V and J ends lost 8 bases and 6 bases, in that order; junction bases with no gene match: 9. This CDR3 reads CASEIGTSLDTQYF. In DNA form, the CDR3 reads TGCGCCAGCGAAATCGGGACTAGCCTCGATACGCAGTATTTT.

The chain employs TRBV19 and TRBJ1-1; D not certain. This CDR3 contains 14 residues. Germline CDR1 LNHDA, CDR2 SQIVND (reference sequence). V dropped 2 bases and J dropped 6 bases, with 13 bases sitting between them. As DNA, the CDR3 is TGTGCCAGTAGTATACTTTCGTTGGAGGCTGAAGCTTTCTTT. It encodes CASSILSLEAEAFF.

The CDR3, as DNA: TGTGCCAGCAGTACGGACTCATCGGGGTATGGCTACACCTTC. Its protein is CASSTDSSGYGYTF. V usage is TRBV6-5 and J usage is TRBJ1-2; D gene unclear. V was shortened by 5 bases and J by 5 bases, with 15 bases between the two germline ends. The CDR3 runs 14 residues. CDR1 is MNHEY and CDR2 is SVGAGI in the germline V gene.

The chain employs TRBV5-1 and TRBJ2-1; 11 bases line up with TRBD2. The trim removed 3 bases at V and 8 bases at J, leaving 7 bases unmatched. Per the germline V gene, CDR1 is SGHRS and CDR2 is YFSETQ. This CDR3 is 15 amino acids long. The CDR3 region is CASSSTSGGVDEQFF. CDR3 DNA: TGCGCCAGCAGCTCCACTAGCGGGGGTGTCGATGAGCAGTTCTTC.

This sequence joins TRBV29-1 and TRBJ1-2, with D perhaps matching TRBD1 (6 bases). V lost 6 bases, J lost 6 bases, and 17 bases lay in between. Germline lookup yields CDR1 SQVTM and CDR2 ANQGSEA. The CDR3 is made up of 13 amino acids. The CDR3 region is CSVPTGGPHGYTF. The CDR3 DNA is TGCAGCGTGCCCACCGGGGGGCCTCATGGCTACACCTTC.